The T cell receptor (beta chain) under discussion was sequenced for a study of cytomegalovirus exposure and HLA in healthy donors. Study observations and caveats: There were 160 or so TCR beta chains listed as cytomegalovirus-associated. A further, later analysis showed that HLA-associated TCR beta chains (compared with equally common others) were more clonally expanded.

In its sample, this clone was seen a few times. The antigen remains undetermined. CDR3 length equals 15 residues. V gave up 4 bases and J gave up 0 bases; unmatched junction bases: 2. CDR1 and CDR2 from the germline V gene are LNHDA and SQIVND (reference sequence). 13 Jbeta primers and 60 Vbeta primers were used for the PCR. Generated by immunoSEQ multiplex PCR, the TCRdb table keeps only in-frame clones and is missing some. The sample shows 57,000 or so clones, approximately 63% of them seen only once. Material: PBMCs. This chain uses TRBV19 with TRBJ1-4, with TRBD1 matching over 7 bases. This TCR came from a woman aged 55-69 years in good health and CMV-seropositive. As DNA, the CDR3 is TGTGCCAGTAGTACCCAGGGGGCAACTAATGAAAAACTGTTTTTT. It is translated as CASSTQGATNEKLFF.